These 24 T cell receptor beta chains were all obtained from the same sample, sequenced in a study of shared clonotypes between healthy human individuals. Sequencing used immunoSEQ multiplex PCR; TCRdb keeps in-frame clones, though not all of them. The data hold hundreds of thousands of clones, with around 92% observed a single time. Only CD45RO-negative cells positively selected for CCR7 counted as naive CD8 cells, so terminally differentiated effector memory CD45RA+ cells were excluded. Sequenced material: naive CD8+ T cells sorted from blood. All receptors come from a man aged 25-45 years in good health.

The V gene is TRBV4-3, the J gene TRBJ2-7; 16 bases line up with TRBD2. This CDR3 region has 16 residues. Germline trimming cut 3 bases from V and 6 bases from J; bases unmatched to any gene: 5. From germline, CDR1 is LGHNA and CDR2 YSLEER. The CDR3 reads CASSQGLAGGLREQYF. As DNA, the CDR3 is TGCGCCAGCAGCCAGGGACTAGCGGGAGGGCTGCGCGAGCAGTACTTC.

Written as DNA, the CDR3 is TGTGCCAGCAGTACCCTAGGCATTGGAGAGGAGCAAGAGACCCAGTACTTC. It translates to CASSTLGIGEEQETQYF. The V and J genes are TRBV28 and TRBJ2-5; D not certain. There are 17 residues in the CDR3. CDR1 and CDR2 (germline): MDHEN, SYDVKM. Trimming took 5 bases from V and 2 from J, leaving 21 bases between them.

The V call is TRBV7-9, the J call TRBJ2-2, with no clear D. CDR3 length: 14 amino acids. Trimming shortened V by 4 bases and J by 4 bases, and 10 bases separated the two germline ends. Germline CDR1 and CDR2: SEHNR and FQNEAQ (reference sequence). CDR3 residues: CASSSTYGTGELFF. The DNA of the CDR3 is TGTGCCAGCAGCTCGACTTACGGCACCGGGGAGCTGTTTTTT.

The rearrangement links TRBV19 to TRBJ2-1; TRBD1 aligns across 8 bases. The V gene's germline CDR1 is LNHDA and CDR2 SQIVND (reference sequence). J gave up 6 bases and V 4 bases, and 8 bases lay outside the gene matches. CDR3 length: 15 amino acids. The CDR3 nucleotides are TGTGCCAGTAGTACGGGACAGGATTTTGGCAATGAGCAGTTCTTC. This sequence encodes CASSTGQDFGNEQFF.

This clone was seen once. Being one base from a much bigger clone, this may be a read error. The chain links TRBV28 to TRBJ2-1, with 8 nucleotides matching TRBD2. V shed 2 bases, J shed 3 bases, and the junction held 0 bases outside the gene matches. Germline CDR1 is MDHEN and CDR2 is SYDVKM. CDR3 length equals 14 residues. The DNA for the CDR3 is TGTGCCAGCAGTTTAACTAGCGGCTACAATGAGCAGTTCTTC. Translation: CASSLTSGYNEQFF.

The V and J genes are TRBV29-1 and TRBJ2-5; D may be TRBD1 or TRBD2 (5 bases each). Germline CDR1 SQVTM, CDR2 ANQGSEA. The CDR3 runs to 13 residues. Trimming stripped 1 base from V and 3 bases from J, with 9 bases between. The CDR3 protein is CSVEGDGKETQYF. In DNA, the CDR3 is TGCAGCGTTGAAGGGGACGGTAAAGAGACCCAGTACTTC.

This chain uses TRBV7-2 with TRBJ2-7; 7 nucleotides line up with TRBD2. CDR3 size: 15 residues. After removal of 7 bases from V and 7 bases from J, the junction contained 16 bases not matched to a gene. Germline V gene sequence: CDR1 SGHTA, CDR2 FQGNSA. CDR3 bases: TGTGCCAGCACCGTCGCGGGGGTCACGGGGAGGGAGCAGTACTTC. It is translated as CASTVAGVTGREQYF. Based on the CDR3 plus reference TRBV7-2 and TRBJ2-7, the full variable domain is GAGVSQSPSNKVTEKGKDVELRCDPISGHTALYWYRQSLGQGLEFLIYFQGNSAPDKSGLPSDRFSAERTGGSVSTLTIQRTQQEDSAVYLCASTVAGVTGREQYFGPGTRLTVT.

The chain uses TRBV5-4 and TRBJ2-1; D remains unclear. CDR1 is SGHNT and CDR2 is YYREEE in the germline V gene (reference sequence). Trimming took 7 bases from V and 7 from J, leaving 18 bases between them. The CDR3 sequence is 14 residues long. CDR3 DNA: TGTGCCAGCTCGAAGTCCGAGACCCAAAATGAGCAGTTCTTC. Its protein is CASSKSETQNEQFF.

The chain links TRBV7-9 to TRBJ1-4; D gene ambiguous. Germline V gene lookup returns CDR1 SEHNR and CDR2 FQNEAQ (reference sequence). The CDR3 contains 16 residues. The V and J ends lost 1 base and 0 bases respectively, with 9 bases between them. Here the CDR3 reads CASSLVGGATNEKLFF. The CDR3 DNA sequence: TGTGCCAGCAGCTTAGTAGGCGGTGCAACTAATGAAAAACTGTTTTTT.

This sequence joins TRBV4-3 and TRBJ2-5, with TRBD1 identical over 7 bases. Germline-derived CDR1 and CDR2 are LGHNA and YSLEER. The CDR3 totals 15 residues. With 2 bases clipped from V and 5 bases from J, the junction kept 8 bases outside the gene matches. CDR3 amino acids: CASSQSRGIGETQYF. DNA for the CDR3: TGCGCCAGCAGCCAATCCAGGGGGATTGGGGAGACCCAGTACTTC.

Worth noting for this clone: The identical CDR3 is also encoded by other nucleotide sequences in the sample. In DNA, the CDR3 is TGCGCCAGCAGCTTGGTAGGACAGGGTCAAGAGACCCAGTACTTC. Residues: CASSLVGQGQETQYF. The chain joins TRBV5-1 to TRBJ2-5; 8 positions agree with TRBD1. Germline values: CDR1 SGHRS, CDR2 YFSETQ. V gave up 0 bases and J gave up 2 bases; unmatched junction bases: 3. The CDR3 spans 15 residues.

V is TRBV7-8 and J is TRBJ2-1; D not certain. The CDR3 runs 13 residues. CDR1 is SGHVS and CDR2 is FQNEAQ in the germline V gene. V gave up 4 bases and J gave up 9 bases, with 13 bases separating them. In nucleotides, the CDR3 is TGTGCCAGCAGCTACCTCGCGGTAGGTGAGCAGTTCTTC. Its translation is CASSYLAVGEQFF.

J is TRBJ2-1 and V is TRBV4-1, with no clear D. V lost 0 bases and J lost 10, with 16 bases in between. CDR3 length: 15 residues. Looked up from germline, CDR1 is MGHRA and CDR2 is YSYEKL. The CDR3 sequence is CASSQDHRLPWEQFF. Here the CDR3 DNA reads TGCGCCAGCAGCCAAGATCATAGGCTGCCTTGGGAGCAGTTCTTC.

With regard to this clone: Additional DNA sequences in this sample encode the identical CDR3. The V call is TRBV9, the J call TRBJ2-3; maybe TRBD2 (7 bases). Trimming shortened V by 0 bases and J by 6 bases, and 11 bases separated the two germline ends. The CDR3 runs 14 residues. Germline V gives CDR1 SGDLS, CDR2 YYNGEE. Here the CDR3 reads CASSVVGGVDTQYF. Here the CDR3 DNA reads TGTGCCAGCAGCGTAGTAGGGGGGGTGGATACGCAGTATTTT.

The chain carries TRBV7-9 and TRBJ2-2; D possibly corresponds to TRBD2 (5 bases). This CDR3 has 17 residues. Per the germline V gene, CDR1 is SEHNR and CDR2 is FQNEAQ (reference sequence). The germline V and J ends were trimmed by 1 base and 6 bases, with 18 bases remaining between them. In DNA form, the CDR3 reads TGTGCCAGCAGCTTAGGTGGAGCGGCGGAGGATTCCGGGGAGCTGTTTTTT. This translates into CASSLGGAAEDSGELFF.

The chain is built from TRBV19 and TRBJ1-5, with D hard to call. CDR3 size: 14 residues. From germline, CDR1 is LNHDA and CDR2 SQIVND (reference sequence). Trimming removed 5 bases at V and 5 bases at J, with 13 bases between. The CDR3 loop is CASSEVLGYQPQHF. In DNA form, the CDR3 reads TGTGCCAGTAGTGAAGTACTCGGATATCAGCCCCAGCATTTT. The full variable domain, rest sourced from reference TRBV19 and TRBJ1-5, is DGGITQSPKYLFRKEGQNVTLSCEQNLNHDAMYWYRQDPGQGLRLIYYSQIVNDFQKGDIAEGYSVSREKKESFPLTVTSAQKNPTAFYLCASSEVLGYQPQHFGDGTRLSIL.

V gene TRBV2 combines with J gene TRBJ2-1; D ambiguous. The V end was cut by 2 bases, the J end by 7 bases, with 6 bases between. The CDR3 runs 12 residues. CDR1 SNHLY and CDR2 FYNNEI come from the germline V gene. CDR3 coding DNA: TGTGCCAGCAGTGAAAATTGGAATGAGCAGTTCTTC. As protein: CASSENWNEQFF.

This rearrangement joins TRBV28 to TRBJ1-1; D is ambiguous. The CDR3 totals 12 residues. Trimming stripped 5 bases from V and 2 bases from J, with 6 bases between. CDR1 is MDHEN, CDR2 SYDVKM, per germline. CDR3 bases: TGTGCCAGCAGTCTCACTAACACTGAAGCTTTCTTT. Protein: CASSLTNTEAFF.

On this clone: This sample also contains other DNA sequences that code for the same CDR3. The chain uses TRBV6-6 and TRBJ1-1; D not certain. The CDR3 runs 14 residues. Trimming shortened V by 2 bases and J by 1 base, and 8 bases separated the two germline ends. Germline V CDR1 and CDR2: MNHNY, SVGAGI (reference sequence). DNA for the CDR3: TGTGCCAGCAGTTACGGGCTGGGGAACACTGAAGCTTTCTTT. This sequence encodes CASSYGLGNTEAFF.

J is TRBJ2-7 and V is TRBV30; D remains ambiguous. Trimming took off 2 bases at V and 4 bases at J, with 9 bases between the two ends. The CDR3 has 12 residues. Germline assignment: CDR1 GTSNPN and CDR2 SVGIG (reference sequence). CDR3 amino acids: CAWSPLGYEQYF. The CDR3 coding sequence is TGTGCCTGGAGTCCGCTGGGGTACGAGCAGTACTTC.

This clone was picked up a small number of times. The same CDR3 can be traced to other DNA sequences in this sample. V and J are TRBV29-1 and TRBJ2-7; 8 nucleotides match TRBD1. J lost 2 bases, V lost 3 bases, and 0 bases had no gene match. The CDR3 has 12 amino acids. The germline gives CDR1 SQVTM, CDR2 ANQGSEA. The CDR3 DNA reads TGCAGCGTTGAGACAGGGGCCTACGAGCAGTACTTC. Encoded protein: CSVETGAYEQYF.

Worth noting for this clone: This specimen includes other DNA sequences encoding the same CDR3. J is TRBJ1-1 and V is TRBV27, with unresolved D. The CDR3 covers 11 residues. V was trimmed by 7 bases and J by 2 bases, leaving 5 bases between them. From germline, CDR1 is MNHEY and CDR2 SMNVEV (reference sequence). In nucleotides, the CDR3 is TGTGCCAGCATCGGTAACACTGAAGCTTTCTTT. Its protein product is CASIGNTEAFF.

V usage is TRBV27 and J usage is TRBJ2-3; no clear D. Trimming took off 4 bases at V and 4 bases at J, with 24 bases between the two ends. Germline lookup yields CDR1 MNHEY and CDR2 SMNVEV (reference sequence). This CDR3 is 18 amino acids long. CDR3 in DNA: TGTGCCAGCAGTTCCGAAGCCCCCAGCGTTGCATGGGCAGATACGCAGTATTTT. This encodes CASSSEAPSVAWADTQYF.

The CDR3 loop reads CASSNVADSYNEQFF. CDR3 sequence (DNA): TGTGCCAGCAGTAATGTGGCGGACTCCTACAATGAGCAGTTCTTC. V is TRBV27 and J is TRBJ2-1; D unclear. Per the germline V gene, CDR1 is MNHEY and CDR2 is SMNVEV (reference sequence). CDR3 length equals 15 residues. Trimming removed 5 bases from V and 0 bases from J, with 11 bases in between.